This TCR beta chain was found in a study of blood T cell repertoires in COVID-19. Study summary: Samples came from the United States, Italy and Spain, spanning acute and convalescent COVID-19. PBMCs, B-cell-depleted T cells, or T cells were the source of the cDNA or gDNA that made up the material.

Per the study methods: Nucleated cell number was recorded as an estimate derived from reference gene primer amplification. The assay was immunoSEQ multiplex PCR, and TCRdb's table has in-frame clones only and misses some. The V and J calls and clone size were taken over from that table, and D and trimming were inferred from the DNA. The data show approximately 250,000 clones, with roughly 91% seen just once and around 0.9% held by the top ten. During active infection, Seattle patients enrolled and were then monitored through disease. Germline CDR1 reads LNHDA; CDR2 reads SQIVND (reference sequence). V was pared by 5 bases and J by 2 bases, with 6 bases of the junction left unmatched. The CDR3 runs to 16 residues.

The receptor comes from a man aged 25 to 45 with COVID-19, enrolled during active disease. Sequencing was performed on peripheral blood. The genes are TRBV19 and TRBJ1-5; 10 bases are a match to TRBD1. The CDR3 here is CASSPGTGDRNQPQHF. The DNA of the CDR3 is TGTGCCAGTAGTCCTGGGACAGGGGATCGCAATCAGCCCCAGCATTTT.